The subject of this entry is one T cell receptor (beta chain). This clonotype came up many times. The antigen this receptor binds is unknown. The sample holds no much larger clone one base away, and base qualities are not on file. From cysteine to phenylalanine, the CDR3 is 13 amino acids long. The DNA shown is the 39-base CDR3, in frame from base 1. From the germline V gene, CDR1 is SQVTM and CDR2 is ANQGSEA. Compared with germline, V lacks 4 bases and J lacks 3 bases; bases without a gene match: 6. The run used an Illumina NovaSeq 6000. TCRalpha and TCRbeta cDNA libraries were constructed by 5'RACE with constant-segment primers, with sample barcodes and unique molecular identifiers being introduced. Trizol reagent was used to extract RNA from every sample. Amplification of the libraries took two PCR steps, and the second step added a second sample barcode plus Illumina TruSeq adapters. Libraries were sequenced on an Illumina NovaSeq with 2 x 150 bp paired-end reads. The original methods were these. With migec v1.2.7, reads were demultiplexed and then collapsed into UMI-guided consensus sequences. Using mixcr v2.1.11, the UMI consensuses were aligned to TRA and TRB V and J templates and assembled into clonotypes. A clonotype was counted as expanded or contracted only when both edgeR and NoisET called the clonotype significant, with the noise models trained on biological replicates. For edgeR calls, a false discovery rate-adjusted p below 0.01 and a log2 fold-change threshold of 1 were applied. As an exploratory analysis of dynamics, PCA with hierarchical clustering was applied to max-normalized trajectories of the 1000 most abundant clonotypes. Separately sequenced CD4+ and CD8+ repertoires were used to assign the CD4 or CD8 phenotype of responding clones. In-frame beta chains were kept once TCRdb had trimmed the public reads at Q25 with fastp and called clones with MiXCR. Rows with a matching CDR3 protein are joined into one entry that keeps the most common DNA and genes. The V and J calls reflect TCRdb's pipeline rather than the authors' work. The sample table lists under 200,000 distinct CDR3 sequences, around 10% of them with a count of one. The ten largest clones take up roughly 3.8% of the sample.

The record originates from a study of T-cell memory formation after mild COVID-19 (dated by TCRdb to about 2021). Some background on the complete study: Most TCR sequence clusters were specific to one of the two donors. Longitudinal TCRalpha and TCRbeta repertoire sequencing tracked T-cell clones expanding and contracting after mild COVID-19 in a couple of donors. The cohort comprised two young, previously healthy adult volunteers, one female and one male. What the study reported, not specific to this receptor: The detection of some responding clones in pre-infection memory suggests that pre-existing cross-reactive memory T cells joined the SARS-CoV-2 response. Only two mild cases were covered by the study, and larger cohorts that include severe cases with pre-infection samples were considered necessary. The second-wave clones that peaked on day 37 were not confirmed to be SARS-CoV-2 specific. Clones contracting from day 15 to 85 had balanced CD4/CD8 phenotypes, while a second wave expanding from day 15 to 37 was biased towards CD4+. Contracting CD4+ clones were found mainly in CM and EM memory subsets, while CD8+ clones were enriched in EMRA.

Ficoll-Paque density gradient centrifugation was used to isolate PBMCs. Sequenced material: PBMCs or a T cell subset sorted from them (not recorded which). This receptor was identified in a young man who had mild COVID-19 (a few samples of this study predate the infection). The sample titles of this study are shuffled in the database, so cell type and time point are left out; the donor was told from shared clones. The sequence links TRBV29-1 to TRBJ2-7; TRBD2 aligns with 7 central bases. The CDR3 in this case is CSVGIGGGYEQYF. At the DNA level, the sequence is TGCAGCGTTGGGATTGGCGGGGGCTACGAGCAGTACTTC.